The 20 T cell receptor beta chains in this list originate from one sample, sequenced in a study of CD8 T cells in ankylosing spondylitis. TCRdb used MiXCR to reprocess the 5' RACE reads, holding one entry per CDR3 protein. Of 100,000 or so distinct CDR3 sequences listed, 24% are singletons. The sequencing sample was made of synovial fluid, either unsorted or a sorted T cell fraction (not recorded which). The receptor source for this set is a male donor with ankylosing spondylitis.

This clonotype appeared many times. This chain joins TRBV7-2 and TRBJ2-2; D is unresolved. Germline V lookup: CDR1 SGHTA, CDR2 FQGNSA. This CDR3 has 11 residues. V lost 5 bases and J 6 bases, leaving 4 bases between the germline ends. CDR3 loop: CASSPPGELFF. The CDR3 DNA follows: TGTGCCAGCAGCCCCCCCGGGGAGCTGTTTTTT.

This clonotype was detected only a few times. The chain carries TRBV2 and TRBJ1-1; TRBD1 matches at 8 bases. V shed 6 bases and J 5 bases; nucleotides not matched to a gene: 11. This CDR3 is 15 amino acids long. Germline V gene sequence: CDR1 SNHLY, CDR2 FYNNEI. The CDR3 DNA is TGTGCCAGCAGGAGGGGACGGGACAGGCATACTGAAGCTTTCTTT. Translating it yields CASRRGRDRHTEAFF.

This clonotype was detected only a few times. This rearrangement joins TRBV7-8 to TRBJ2-7; possible D gene TRBD2, 6 bases. The V end lost 1 base, the J end lost 0 bases, and 10 bases lay between the germline ends. This CDR3 has 15 amino acids. CDR1 is SGHVS and CDR2 is FQNEAQ in the germline V gene. Written as DNA, the CDR3 is TGTGCCAGCAGCTTAGAGGACTACCACTCCTACGAGCAGTACTTC. As protein: CASSLEDYHSYEQYF.

J is TRBJ2-2 and V is TRBV5-1; 10 nucleotides align to TRBD2. Germline assignment: CDR1 SGHRS and CDR2 YFSETQ. Trimming took 4 bases from V and 5 from J; bases not matched to a gene: 11. The CDR3 runs to 17 residues. The CDR3 loop reads CASSPWMVAGGTGELFF. The CDR3 nucleotides read TGCGCCAGCAGCCCCTGGATGGTAGCGGGAGGAACCGGGGAGCTGTTTTTT.

This chain connects TRBV18 to TRBJ2-7; D not certain. This CDR3 spans 13 amino acids. V lost 2 bases to trimming and J lost 3 bases, with 8 bases between them. Germline V CDR1 and CDR2: KGHSH, LQKENI. The CDR3 sequence: CASSPRQVYEQYF. CDR3 DNA sequence: TGTGCCAGCTCACCAAGGCAGGTCTACGAGCAGTACTTC. Full variable domain (outside the CDR3, taken from reference TRBV18 and TRBJ2-7): NAGVMQNPRHLVRRRGQEARLRCSPMKGHSHVYWYRQLPEEGLKFMVYLQKENIIDESGMPKERFSAEFPKEGPSILRIQQVVRGDSAAYFCASSPRQVYEQYFGPGTRLTVT.

This clonotype has just a few counts. V gene TRBV20-1 combines with J gene TRBJ2-1; 8 positions agree with TRBD2. The V segment lost 4 bases and the J segment 9 bases; nucleotides outside the gene matches: 11. The germline V gene encodes CDR1 DFQATT and CDR2 SNEGSKA (reference sequence). This CDR3 contains 14 residues. This chain's CDR3 is CSAKGGLGRGEQFF. CDR3 nucleotide sequence: TGCAGTGCTAAAGGGGGACTAGGTCGTGGTGAGCAGTTCTTC.

This clonotype has a handful of counts. The rearrangement joins TRBV24-1 to TRBJ1-5; 8 nucleotides line up with TRBD1. Germline CDR1 is KGHDR and CDR2 is SFDVKD. The CDR3 is made up of 14 amino acids. The V gene end was trimmed by 6 bases and the J gene end by 5 bases; junction bases not matched to a gene: 5. CDR3 residues: CATSSGGWDQPQHF. CDR3 DNA: TGTGCCACCAGTTCAGGGGGCTGGGATCAGCCCCAGCATTTT.

This clonotype has a count of ten or more. The chain couples TRBV12-3 or TRBV12-4 to TRBJ2-1; 10 nucleotides align to TRBD2. The trim removed 6 bases at V and 0 bases at J, leaving 2 bases unmatched. The CDR3 loop spans 15 amino acids. The CDR3 region is CASRLAGSSYNEQFF. The CDR3 DNA reads TGTGCCAGCAGACTAGCGGGGAGCTCCTACAATGAGCAGTTCTTC.

The chain employs TRBV25-1 and TRBJ2-6; 12 nucleotides line up with TRBD1. This CDR3 has 19 residues. Trimming cost V 1 base and J 2 bases; bases outside gene matches: 6. From germline, CDR1 is MGHDK and CDR2 SYGVNS. CDR3 nucleotides: TGTGCCAGCAGTGAATCTAAGGGACAGGGGGCGCCTGGGGCCAACGTCCTGACTTTC. Translated, it gives CASSESKGQGAPGANVLTF.

The CDR3 here is CASSPPSGRAADEQFF. DNA for the CDR3: TGTGCCAGCAGCCCCCCTAGCGGGAGGGCCGCCGATGAGCAGTTCTTC. This rearrangement joins TRBV7-6 to TRBJ2-1, with 12 positions matching TRBD2. The CDR3 has 16 residues. The junction had 10 bases not matched to a gene; V was cut back by 5 bases and J by 8 bases. From germline, CDR1 is SGHVS and CDR2 FNYEAQ.

The table lists this clonotype with a few counts. The chain joins TRBV10-3 to TRBJ2-3; tentatively, D is TRBD1 or TRBD2 (7 bases each). This CDR3 has 14 amino acids. The germline CDR1 and CDR2 sequences are ENHRY and SYGVKD. The V end was cut by 10 bases, the J end by 5 bases, with 19 bases between. The CDR3 DNA follows: TGTGCCAACCAGAGGGAGGGGGCAGGAGATACGCAGTATTTT. This translates into CANQREGAGDTQYF.

This clonotype has more than one count but fewer than ten. The chain joins TRBV5-1 to TRBJ2-4; TRBD1 agrees at 7 bases. V shed 1 base and J 1 base; nucleotides not matched to a gene: 8. Germline V CDR1 and CDR2: SGHRS, YFSETQ. The CDR3 sequence is 17 residues long. The CDR3 is CASSLTTGFGAKNIQYF. CDR3 DNA: TGCGCCAGCAGCTTGACGACAGGGTTTGGTGCCAAAAACATTCAGTACTTC.

This clonotype was detected only a few times. V usage is TRBV11-3 and J usage is TRBJ2-1; 8 bases agree with TRBD2. The length of the CDR3 is 15 residues. V lost 5 bases and J lost 3; bases outside the gene matches: 6. Germline CDR1 is SGHNT and CDR2 is YENEEA. The CDR3 DNA sequence: TGTGCCAGCAGCCACGGGGGGGGTCTCTACAATGAGCAGTTCTTC. Translated: CASSHGGGLYNEQFF.

The CDR3 nucleotides are TGTGCCAGCACCTACAGGGGGGACAGGGGTGTTGTTCATGAGCAGTTCTTC. Protein product: CASTYRGDRGVVHEQFF. The chain is built from TRBV7-6 and TRBJ2-1; TRBD1 matches 10 bases. In germline, CDR1 is SGHVS, CDR2 FNYEAQ. The CDR3 contains 17 residues. Germline trimming cut 7 bases from V and 8 bases from J; bases unmatched to any gene: 17.

The sample holds a few counts of this clonotype. V and J are TRBV20-1 and TRBJ2-2, with 7 bases matching TRBD1. Germline V gene sequence: CDR1 DFQATT, CDR2 SNEGSKA (reference sequence). Unmatched junction bases numbered 4, after V lost 6 bases and J lost 6 bases. The CDR3 has 12 amino acids. CDR3 protein: CSAPGGSGELFF. The CDR3 DNA follows: TGCAGTGCACCAGGGGGTTCCGGGGAGCTGTTTTTT.

This clonotype has a handful of counts. The J gene is TRBJ2-1, the V gene TRBV12-3 or TRBV12-4; no clear D gene. Trimming stripped 5 bases from V and 0 bases from J, with 14 bases between. The CDR3 is 16 amino acids. The CDR3: CASSPTEPRSYNEQFF. The CDR3 coding sequence is TGTGCCAGCAGTCCGACGGAGCCCCGCTCCTACAATGAGCAGTTCTTC.

This clonotype was counted a few times. The chain is built from TRBV20-1 and TRBJ1-5; 8 bases fit TRBD1. There are 15 residues in the CDR3. V shed 3 bases, J shed 0 bases, and the junction held 4 bases outside the gene matches. Germline V CDR1 and CDR2: DFQATT, SNEGSKA (reference sequence). The CDR3, as DNA: TGCAGTGCTAGGAGACAGGGGAATAGCAATCAGCCCCAGCATTTT. Translation gives CSARRQGNSNQPQHF.

This clonotype was counted a few times. V gene TRBV3-1 combines with J gene TRBJ2-1; 13 nucleotides agree with TRBD2. V shed 0 bases and J 6 bases; nucleotides not matched to a gene: 11. The CDR3 is 19 amino acids. Germline-derived CDR1 and CDR2 are LGHDT and YNNKEL (reference sequence). CDR3 sequence: CASSQDVTSGRWGGNEQFF. DNA of the CDR3: TGTGCCAGCAGCCAAGATGTGACTAGCGGGAGGTGGGGGGGCAATGAGCAGTTCTTC.

The genes are TRBV10-3 and TRBJ1-2; 8 nucleotides match TRBD1. Germline loops: CDR1 ENHRY, CDR2 SYGVKD. CDR3 length: 12 amino acids. V trimming: 11 bases; J trimming: 6 bases; junction bases outside the gene matches: 8. CDR3 in DNA: TGTGCCGCACAGGGGGATCCGGATGGCTACACCTTC. Its translation: CAAQGDPDGYTF.

The gene calls are TRBV20-1 and TRBJ2-1; 9 bases line up with TRBD2. With 5 bases clipped from V and 8 bases from J, the junction kept 10 bases outside the gene matches. This CDR3 spans 14 amino acids. Germline-derived CDR1 and CDR2 are DFQATT and SNEGSKA (reference sequence). The CDR3 loop reads CSAPSGVTGYEQFF. DNA of the CDR3: TGCAGTGCTCCTAGCGGGGTCACGGGCTATGAGCAGTTCTTC.